The 9 T cell receptor beta chains reported below all come from one sample, sequenced in a study of tumor and adjacent non-tumor tissue in lung cancer. The library came from three nested PCR rounds adapted from ARM-PCR protocols. TCRdb reanalysed the multiplex PCR reads using MiXCR and keeps one entry per CDR3 protein. The repertoire holds about 93,000 distinct CDR3 sequences, less than 75% seen once, with 18% in the top ten. No cell sorting was done before RNA was extracted from the tissue. Sample: lung tumor tissue. The receptors derive from a man in his sixties with non-small cell lung cancer.

The chain combines TRBV28 with TRBJ2-3, with D hard to call. Germline CDR1 MDHEN, CDR2 SYDVKM. The CDR3 spans 18 residues. V was pared by 5 bases and J by 5 bases, with 26 bases between. DNA of the CDR3: TGTGCCAGCAGTCTAAGGTGGGCCGCACTCCCTAACAGAGATACGCAGTATTTT. Translation gives CASSLRWAALPNRDTQYF.

Remarks on this clonotype: A junction end diverges from the germline sequence, so it may reflect a read error. V usage is TRBV11-3 and J usage is TRBJ2-7; no definite D call. Germline values: CDR1 SGHNT, CDR2 YENEEA. The CDR3 loop spans 14 amino acids. CDR3 in amino acids: CASGFQGPIYEQYF. The CDR3 nucleotides are TGTGCCAGCGGCTTCCAAGGCCCGATATACGAGCAGTACTTC.

Worth noting for this clonotype: The junction and the germline gene differ at one end; a read error may be behind it. The chain combines TRBV4-1 with TRBJ1-5; D is undetermined. The CDR3 covers 16 residues. The V gene's germline CDR1 is MGHRA and CDR2 YSYEKL. CDR3 DNA sequence: TGCACCAGCAGCCAAGCCCCAGTAGGAAGCAATCAGCAGCAGCATTTT. Its translation: CTSSQAPVGSNQQQHF.

This clonotype has only a few counts. A much larger clone differs by one base, so this may be a read error. The V call is TRBV4-1, the J call TRBJ2-5, with D uncertain. CDR1 is MGHRA and CDR2 is YSYEKL in the germline V gene. This CDR3 is built from 13 residues. As DNA, the CDR3 is TGCACCAGCAGCCTCCGGGACCAAGAGACCCAGTACTTC. It yields the protein CTSSLRDQETQYF.

As to this clonotype: Given the absence of the conserved phenylalanine or tryptophan at the CDR3 end, a read error is likely. V gene TRBV29-1 combines with J gene TRBJ2-1; D call uncertain. The CDR3 is 14 amino acids. Germline V gene data show CDR1 as SQVTM and CDR2 as ANQGSEA. The CDR3 nucleotides are TGCTGCTACCTGGGCACCACTTCGGGCAATGAGCAGTTCCTC. Amino acid sequence: CCYLGTTSGNEQFL.

This clonotype was observed once. The junction shows a germline mismatch at one end, possibly a read error. V is TRBV5-6 and J is TRBJ2-1; perhaps TRBD1 as D (5 bases). Germline assignment: CDR1 SGHDT and CDR2 YYEEEE. There are 16 residues in the CDR3. The CDR3 region has the DNA TGTGCCAGCAACTTAACGGGCGGCAGGGCCACAGATGAGCAGTCCTTC. The encoded protein is CASNLTGGRATDEQSF.

The J gene is TRBJ2-3, the V gene TRBV4-3; D gene ambiguous. Trimming shortened V by 0 bases and J by 0 bases, and 4 bases separated the two germline ends. The CDR3 totals 14 residues. From germline, CDR1 is LGHNA and CDR2 YSLEER. Here the CDR3 DNA reads TGCGCCAGCAGCCAAGACAGGAGCACAGATACGCAGTATTTT. Translating gives CASSQDRSTDTQYF.

Regarding this clonotype: In this CDR3 the conserved last residue, phenylalanine or tryptophan, is missing, so a read error is likely. The chain links TRBV6-2 or TRBV6-3 to TRBJ2-2, with 9 bases lining up with TRBD1. The CDR3 has 15 amino acids. V shed 6 bases and J 6 bases; nucleotides not matched to a gene: 8. Germline V lookup: CDR1 MNHEY, CDR2 SVGEGT. DNA for the CDR3: TGTGCCAGCAGAACCGGGACAGGGACGGCCGGGGAGCTGTTTATG. Translated, it gives CASRTGTGTAGELFM.

Details on this clonotype: This may be a read error, as it is one base from a much larger clone. Since the CDR3 does not end with the conserved phenylalanine or tryptophan, this likely comes from a read error. This chain uses TRBV20-1 with TRBJ1-6, with D possibly matching TRBD1 (5 bases). The CDR3 loop spans 15 amino acids. Germline lookup yields CDR1 DFQATT and CDR2 SNEGSKA (reference sequence). Trimming removed 2 bases from V and 5 bases from J, with 13 bases in between. This chain's CDR3 is CSARKGPGNNSPLHL. CDR3 bases: TGCAGTGCTAGAAAGGGGCCAGGCAATAATTCACCCCTCCACCTT.